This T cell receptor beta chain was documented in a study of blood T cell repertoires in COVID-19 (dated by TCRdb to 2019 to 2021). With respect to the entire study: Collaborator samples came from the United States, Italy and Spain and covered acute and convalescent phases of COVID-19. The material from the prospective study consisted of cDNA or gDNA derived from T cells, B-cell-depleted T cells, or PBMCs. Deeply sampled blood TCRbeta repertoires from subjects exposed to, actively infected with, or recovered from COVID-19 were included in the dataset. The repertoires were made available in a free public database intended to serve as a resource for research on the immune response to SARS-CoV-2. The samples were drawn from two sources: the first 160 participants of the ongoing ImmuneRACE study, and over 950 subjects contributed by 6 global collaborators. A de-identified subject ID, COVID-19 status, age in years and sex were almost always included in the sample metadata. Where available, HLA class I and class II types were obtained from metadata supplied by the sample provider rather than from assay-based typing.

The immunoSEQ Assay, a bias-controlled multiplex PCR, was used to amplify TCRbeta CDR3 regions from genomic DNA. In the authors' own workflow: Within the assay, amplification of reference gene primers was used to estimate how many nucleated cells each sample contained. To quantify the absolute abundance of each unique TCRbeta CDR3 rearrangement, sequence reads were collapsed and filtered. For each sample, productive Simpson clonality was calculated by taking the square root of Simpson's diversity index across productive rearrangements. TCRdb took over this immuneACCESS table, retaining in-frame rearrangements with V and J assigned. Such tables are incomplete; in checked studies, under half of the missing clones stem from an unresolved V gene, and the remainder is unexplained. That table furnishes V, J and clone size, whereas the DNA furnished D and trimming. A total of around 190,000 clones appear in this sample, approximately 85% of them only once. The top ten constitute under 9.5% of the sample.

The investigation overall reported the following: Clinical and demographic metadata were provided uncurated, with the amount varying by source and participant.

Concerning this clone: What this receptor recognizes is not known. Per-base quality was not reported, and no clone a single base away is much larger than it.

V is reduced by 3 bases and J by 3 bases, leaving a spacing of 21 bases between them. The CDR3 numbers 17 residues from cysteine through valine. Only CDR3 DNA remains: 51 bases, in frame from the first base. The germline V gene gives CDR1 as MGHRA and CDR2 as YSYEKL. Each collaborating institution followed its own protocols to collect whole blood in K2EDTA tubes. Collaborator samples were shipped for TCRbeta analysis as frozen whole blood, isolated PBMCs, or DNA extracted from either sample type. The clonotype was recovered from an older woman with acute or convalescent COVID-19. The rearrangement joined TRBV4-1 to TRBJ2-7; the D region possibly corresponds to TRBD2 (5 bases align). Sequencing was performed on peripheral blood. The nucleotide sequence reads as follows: TGCGCCAGCAGCCATCCTAATACGGACTGCCGGCGCTACGAGCAGTACGTC. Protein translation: CASSHPNTDCRRYEQYV.